This T cell receptor (beta chain) was sequenced during a study of cytomegalovirus exposure and HLA in healthy donors. V lost 7 bases and J 0 bases, leaving 11 bases between the germline ends. CDR3 size: 14 residues. Germline CDR1 is SGHTA and CDR2 is FQGTGA. 60 Vbeta and 13 Jbeta primers were used in PCR. Repertoires were generated with immunoSEQ multiplex PCR, while TCRdb's copy carries only in-frame clones and drops some. The sample has hundreds of thousands of clones; about 81% are singletons. The chain recombines TRBV7-3 with TRBJ2-3; D is possibly TRBD2 (5 bases). The source of this sequence is a man in his forties in good health and CMV-seropositive. Sequencing was performed on PBMCs. In nucleotides, the CDR3 is TGTGCCAGCACCACTGGACTTAGCACAGATACGCAGTATTTT. The encoded protein is CASTTGLSTDTQYF.